This T cell receptor (beta chain) was identified during a study of T cells in women clearing cervical HPV infection. About the research overall: Controls' single incident HPV16 infection cleared within 12 months without precancer.

Study outcomes and limitations: Repertoire richness, not evenness, was significantly elevated in CIN3+ cases versus controls.

The table came from immunoSEQ multiplex PCR; TCRdb's copy has only in-frame clones and leaves some out. Its table lists about 30,000 clones. A remark on this clone: Its specificity is not known. The observed sequence ends 3 residues before the CDR3 terminus, with the missing tail filled in from the germline J gene.

Germline V gene sequence: CDR1 KGHSH, CDR2 LQKENI. This CDR3 contains 13 residues. This sequence originates from a woman aged 18-70 years with a cervical HPV16 infection that either progressed to CIN3+ or cleared (not recorded which). The chain couples TRBV18 to TRBJ2-3; D ambiguous. Sequencing was done on a sample of blood buffy coat. The DNA read from the CDR3 is TGTGCCAGCTCACCACGGCTCCAGGAGACG. It codes for CASSPRLQET. The whole CDR3 region reads CASSPRLQETQYF.